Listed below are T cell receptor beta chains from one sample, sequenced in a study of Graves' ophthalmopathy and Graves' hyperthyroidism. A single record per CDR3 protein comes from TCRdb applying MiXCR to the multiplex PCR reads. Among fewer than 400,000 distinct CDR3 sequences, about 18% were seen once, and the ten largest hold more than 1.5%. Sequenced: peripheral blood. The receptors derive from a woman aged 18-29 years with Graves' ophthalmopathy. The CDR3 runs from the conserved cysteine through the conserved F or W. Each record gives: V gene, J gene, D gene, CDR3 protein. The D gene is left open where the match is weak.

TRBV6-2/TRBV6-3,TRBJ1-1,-,CASNPVLNTEAFF
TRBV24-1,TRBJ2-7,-,CATSDSGQIYEQYF
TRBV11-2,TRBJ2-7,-,CASSLEQVYAYEQYF
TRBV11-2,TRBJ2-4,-,CASSLIGEAKNIQYF
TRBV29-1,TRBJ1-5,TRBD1,CSVGQGEGNQPQHF
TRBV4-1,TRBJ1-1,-,CASSQGRREDTEAFF
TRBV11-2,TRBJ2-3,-,CASSLVGGSGTDTQYF
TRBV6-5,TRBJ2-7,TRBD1,CASNLGDRAYEQYF
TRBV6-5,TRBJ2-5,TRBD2,CASSFRRSGIQETQYF
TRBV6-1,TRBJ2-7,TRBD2,CASSEDGGGKNYEQYF
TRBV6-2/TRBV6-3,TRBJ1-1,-,CASSPLGDRPLEAFF
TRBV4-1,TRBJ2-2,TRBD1,CASSHTRDRARGTGELFF
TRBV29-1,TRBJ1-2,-,CSVASNYGYTF
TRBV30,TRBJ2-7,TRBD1,CAWSRQGGYEQYF
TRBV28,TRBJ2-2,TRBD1,CASSFPDRRWTGELFF